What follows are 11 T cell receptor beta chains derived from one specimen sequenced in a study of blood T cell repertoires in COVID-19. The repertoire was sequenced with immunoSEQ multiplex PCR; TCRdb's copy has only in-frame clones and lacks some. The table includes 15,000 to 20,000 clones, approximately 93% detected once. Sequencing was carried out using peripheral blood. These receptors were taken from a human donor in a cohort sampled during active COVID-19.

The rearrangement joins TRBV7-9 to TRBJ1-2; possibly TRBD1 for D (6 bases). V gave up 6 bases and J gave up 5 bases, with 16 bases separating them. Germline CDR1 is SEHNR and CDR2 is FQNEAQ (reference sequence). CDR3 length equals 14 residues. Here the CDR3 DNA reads TGTGCCAGCAGTGGTGCGGGGGCTGGATATGGCTACACCTTC. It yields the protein CASSGAGAGYGYTF.

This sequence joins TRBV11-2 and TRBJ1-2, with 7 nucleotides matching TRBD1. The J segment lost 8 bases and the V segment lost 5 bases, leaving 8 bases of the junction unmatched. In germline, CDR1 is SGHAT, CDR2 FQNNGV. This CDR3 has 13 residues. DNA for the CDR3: TGTGCCAGCAGCCTCCGACAGGGACCCGGCTACACCTTC. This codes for CASSLRQGPGYTF.

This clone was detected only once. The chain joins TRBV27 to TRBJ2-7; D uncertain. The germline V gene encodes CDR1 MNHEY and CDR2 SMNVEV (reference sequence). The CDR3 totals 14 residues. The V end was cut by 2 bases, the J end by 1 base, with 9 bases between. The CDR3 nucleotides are TGTGCCAGCAGTTTAGGGTACAGATCCTACGAGCAGTACTTC. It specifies CASSLGYRSYEQYF.

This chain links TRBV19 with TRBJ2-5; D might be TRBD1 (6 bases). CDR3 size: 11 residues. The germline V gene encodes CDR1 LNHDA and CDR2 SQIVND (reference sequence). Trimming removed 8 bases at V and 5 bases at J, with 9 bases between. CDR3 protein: CASAQGETQYF. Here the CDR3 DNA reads TGTGCCAGTGCGCAGGGGGAGACCCAGTACTTC. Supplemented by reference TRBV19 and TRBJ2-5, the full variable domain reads DGGITQSPKYLFRKEGQNVTLSCEQNLNHDAMYWYRQDPGQGLRLIYYSQIVNDFQKGDIAEGYSVSREKKESFPLTVTSAQKNPTAFYLCASAQGETQYFGPGTRLLVL.

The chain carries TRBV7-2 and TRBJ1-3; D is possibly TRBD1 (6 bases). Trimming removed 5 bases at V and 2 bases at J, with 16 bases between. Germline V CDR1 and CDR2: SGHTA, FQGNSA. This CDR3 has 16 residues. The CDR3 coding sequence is TGTGCCAGCAGCCCACAGGGACCCAGAGCTGGAAACACCATATATTTT. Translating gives CASSPQGPRAGNTIYF.

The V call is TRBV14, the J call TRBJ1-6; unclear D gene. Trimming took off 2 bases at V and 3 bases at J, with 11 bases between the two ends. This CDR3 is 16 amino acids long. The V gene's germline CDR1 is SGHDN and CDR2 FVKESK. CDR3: CASSQISLSYNSPLHF. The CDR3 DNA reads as TGTGCCAGCAGCCAAATTTCTCTGAGCTATAATTCACCCCTCCACTTT.

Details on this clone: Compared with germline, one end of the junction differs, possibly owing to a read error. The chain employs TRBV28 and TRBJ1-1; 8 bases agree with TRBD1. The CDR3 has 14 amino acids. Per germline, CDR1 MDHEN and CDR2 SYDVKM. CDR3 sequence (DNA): TGTGCCAGCAGTCTCCTCGGACAGGGCCCTGAGGCTTTCTTT. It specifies CASSLLGQGPEAFF.

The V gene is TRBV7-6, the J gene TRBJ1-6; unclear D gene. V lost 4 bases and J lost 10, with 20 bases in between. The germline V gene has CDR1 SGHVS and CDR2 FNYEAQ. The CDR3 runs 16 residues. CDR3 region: CASSSSRETIGSPLHF. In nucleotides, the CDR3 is TGTGCCAGCAGCTCTTCCCGGGAAACAATCGGGTCACCCCTCCACTTT.

CDR3 amino acids: CASSLNQGRVETQYF. The CDR3 DNA is TGTGCCAGCAGCCTAAATCAGGGTCGGGTGGAGACCCAGTACTTC. V and J are TRBV9 and TRBJ2-5; D is possibly TRBD1 (5 bases). Trimming took 4 bases from V and 5 from J, leaving 18 bases between them. The CDR3 sequence is 15 residues long. Germline V lookup: CDR1 SGDLS, CDR2 YYNGEE.

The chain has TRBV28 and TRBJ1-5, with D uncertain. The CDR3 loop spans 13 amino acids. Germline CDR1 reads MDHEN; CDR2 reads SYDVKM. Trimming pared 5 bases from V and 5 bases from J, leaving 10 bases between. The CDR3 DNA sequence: TGTGCCAGCAGTCCCGAGCCCGATCAGCCCCAGCATTTT. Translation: CASSPEPDQPQHF.

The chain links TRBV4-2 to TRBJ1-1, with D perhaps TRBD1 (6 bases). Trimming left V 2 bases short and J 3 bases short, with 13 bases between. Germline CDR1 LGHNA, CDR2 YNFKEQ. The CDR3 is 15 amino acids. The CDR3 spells CASSQFQGRDTEAFF. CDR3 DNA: TGTGCCAGCAGCCAATTTCAGGGGCGGGACACTGAAGCTTTCTTT.